This T cell receptor beta chain comes out of a study of blood T cells in healthy people across ages. The study's findings and limits: The CMV status of each donor remained undetermined, and this could have confounded shifts in expanded clonotypes.

This CDR3 spans 15 amino acids. Germline V gives CDR1 SGHVS, CDR2 FNYEAQ. Donor samples were obtained from healthy Caucasian individuals from Russia, aged about 6 to 100. Every donor contributed roughly 10 milliliters of peripheral blood by blood draw. This clonotype was seen more than once but under ten times. The target antigen is unknown. Alongside a J-beta primer mix, a sample-barcoded 5' primer served in a second PCR lasting 7 to 11 cycles. Carrying 12 random nucleotides, a template-switch adaptor labeled each individual cDNA molecule. TCRdb fed the 5' RACE reads into MiXCR, producing one record per CDR3 protein. The data hold 600,000 or so distinct CDR3 sequences, with 21% observed a single time.

This TCR was sampled from a man between 65 and 85 years old in good health. The sample comprised blood. V is TRBV7-6 and J is TRBJ2-5; 7 nucleotides align to TRBD1. Matching the DNA end better, TRBJ2-1 makes the J call doubtful. This CDR3 is CASSSPDRQGNEQFF. The DNA for the CDR3 is TGTGCCAGCAGCTCCCCCGATCGACAGGGCAATGAGCAGTTCTTC.